The rows below give T cell receptor beta chains drawn from one sample of a study of blood T cell repertoires in COVID-19. Repertoires were generated with immunoSEQ multiplex PCR, while TCRdb's copy carries only in-frame clones and drops some. The table includes about 80,000 clones, 88% detected once. Sequenced sample: peripheral blood. The source of these receptors is an elderly woman with acute or convalescent COVID-19. Both conserved end residues are part of each CDR3. D genes are given only for firm matches. Not all rows give a size; the values are once, few, many and, for expanded clones, a class.

d_call	j_call	v_call	clone_size	cdr3_nt	cdr3_aa
TRBD1	TRBJ2-3	TRBV6-2/TRBV6-3	once	TGTGCCAGCAGTTGGGACAGGGCTTTCACAGATACGCAGTATTTT	CASSWDRAFTDTQYF
TRBD1	TRBJ1-1	TRBV6-5	NA	TGTGCCAGCGGAACGACAGGGGCGGCCACTGAAGCTTTCTTT	CASGTTGAATEAFF
TRBD2	TRBJ2-7	TRBV3-1/TRBV3-2	few	TGTGCCAGCAGCTTTCGCGGGAGGTTGAGCTCCTACGAGCAGTACTTC	CASSFRGRLSSYEQYF
TRBD1	TRBJ2-1	TRBV28	NA	TGTGCCAGCAGTTTAAGGCAGGGGGCCCGAGACGAGATTAAAAGCTCCTACAATGAGCAGTTCTTC	CASSLRQGARDEIKSSYNEQFF
NA	TRBJ2-1	TRBV30	NA	TGTGCCTGGATTCCCGCGGCCTCCTACAATGAGCAGTTCTTC	CAWIPAASYNEQFF
NA	TRBJ1-3	TRBV27	NA	TGTGCCAGCAGTTTATCAGTCAGGGAAAGAAACACCATATATTTT	CASSLSVRERNTIYF
NA	TRBJ1-3	TRBV7-2	NA	TGTGCCAGCAGCTTGGGGCGGACGATCTCTGGAAACACCATATATTTT	CASSLGRTISGNTIYF
TRBD1	TRBJ1-5	TRBV6-6	NA	TGTGCCAGCAGGTCTACAGGGGGCGCGGGACAGCCCCAGCATTTT	CASRSTGGAGQPQHF
NA	TRBJ2-7	TRBV5-1	NA	TGCGCCAGCAGCTTTACTACTGCCCCGGGAGACTACGAGCAGTACTTC	CASSFTTAPGDYEQYF
TRBD2	TRBJ2-7	TRBV19	NA	TGTGCCAGGGGGACTAGCGGTTACGAGCAGTACTTC	CARGTSGYEQYF
NA	TRBJ2-1	TRBV5-6	NA	TGTGCCAGCAGCTCTCGAGGCGGAACTGAGCAGTTCTTC	CASSSRGGTEQFF
NA	TRBJ1-2	TRBV11-2	NA	TGTGCCAGCAGCTTAGTGGGGGGGTGGAACTATGGCTACACCTTC	CASSLVGGWNYGYTF
TRBD1	TRBJ2-2	TRBV5-1	NA	TGCGCCAGCCGGACTCAGGGGGCGTCCGGGGAGCTGTTTTTT	CASRTQGASGELFF
NA	TRBJ1-2	TRBV19	NA	TGTGCCAGTAGTAGAGGGTTCAACTATGGCTACACCTTC	CASSRGFNYGYTF
NA	TRBJ2-1	TRBV5-6	NA	TGTGCCAGCAGCTTCAGACTAGACTCCTACAATGAGCAGTTCTTC	CASSFRLDSYNEQFF
NA	TRBJ1-2	TRBV4-2	NA	TGTGCCAGCAGCCAAGGCACCGGGTTGAGTGGCTACACCTTC	CASSQGTGLSGYTF